Shown below are 16 T cell receptor beta chains from a single sample sequenced in a study of graft-versus-host responses after intestinal transplantation. Repertoires were generated with immunoSEQ multiplex PCR, while TCRdb's copy carries only in-frame clones and drops some. The sample shows approximately 58,000 clones, 70% to 90% of them seen only once. Source: PBMCs, taken 26 days after transplant. The source of these receptors is a human patient who received an intestinal transplant, so some T cells may come from the graft donor.

The rearrangement uses TRBV7-9 and TRBJ2-3; no clear D gene. Trimming took off 4 bases at V and 1 base at J, with 3 bases between the two ends. This CDR3 comprises 12 residues. CDR1 and CDR2 (germline): SEHNR, FQNEAQ (reference sequence). CDR3 amino acids: CASSSGTDTQYF. The CDR3 bases are TGTGCCAGCAGCTCGGGCACAGATACGCAGTATTTT.

The CDR3 sequence is CAISDRSSNQPQHF. The DNA of the CDR3 is TGTGCCATCTCGGACAGGTCCAGCAATCAGCCCCAGCATTTT. The chain has TRBV6-1 and TRBJ1-5, with 7 nucleotides matching TRBD1. The germline V gene has CDR1 MNHNS and CDR2 SASEGT. The trim removed 10 bases at V and 1 base at J, leaving 7 bases unmatched. This CDR3 is 14 amino acids long.

This clone was seen only once. The chain is built from TRBV25-1 and TRBJ2-7; D is possibly TRBD2 (6 bases). The CDR3 length is 13 residues. The V gene's germline CDR1 is MGHDK and CDR2 SYGVNS. Trimming shortened V by 5 bases and J by 5 bases, and 13 bases separated the two germline ends. The CDR3 loop reads CASSTGSSNEQYF. The CDR3 coding sequence is TGTGCCAGCAGTACCGGGAGTTCCAACGAGCAGTACTTC.

This clone was counted a single time. The rearrangement links TRBV10-2 to TRBJ2-2; 9 positions match TRBD1. The length of the CDR3 is 14 residues. After removal of 6 bases from V and 7 bases from J, the junction contained 6 bases not matched to a gene. From germline, CDR1 is WSHSY and CDR2 SAAADI. This chain's CDR3 is CASRVTGGHGELFF. In DNA form, the CDR3 reads TGCGCCAGCAGAGTTACAGGGGGCCACGGGGAGCTGTTTTTT.

The gene calls are TRBV5-4 and TRBJ2-2, with D possibly matching TRBD2 (7 bases). The germline gives CDR1 SGHNT, CDR2 YYREEE (reference sequence). The ends were cut back, 6 bases at V and 0 bases at J, with 12 bases in the middle. CDR3 length: 15 amino acids. CDR3 nucleotides: TGTGCCAGCACCCCCGGGGGGCCGAACACCGGGGAGCTGTTTTTT. Its translation is CASTPGGPNTGELFF. The full variable domain, with the rest looked up from reference TRBV5-4 and TRBJ2-2, is ETGVTQSPTHLIKTRGQQVTLRCSSQSGHNTVSWYQQALGQGPQFIFQYYREEENGRGNFPPRFSGLQFPNYSSELNVNALELDDSALYLCASTPGGPNTGELFFGEGSRLTVL.

The chain recombines TRBV2 with TRBJ1-5, with TRBD1 as a possible D gene (6 bases). The CDR3 totals 15 residues. V was pared by 1 base and J by 7 bases, with 14 bases between. Germline assignment: CDR1 SNHLY and CDR2 FYNNEI. The CDR3 DNA reads as TGTGCCAGCAGTGAAGGGGGAGCGGGGGGCCAGCCCCAGCATTTT. Residues: CASSEGGAGGQPQHF.

The chain joins TRBV19 to TRBJ2-7, with TRBD2 matching 9 bases. Germline CDR1 is LNHDA and CDR2 is SQIVND (reference sequence). CDR3 size: 13 residues. The V and J ends lost 1 base and 5 bases, in that order; junction bases with no gene match: 0. CDR3 amino acids: CASSIVAGDEQYV. Written as DNA, the CDR3 is TGTGCCAGTAGTATAGTAGCGGGGGACGAGCAGTACGTC.

This clone was seen more than once but under ten times. This chain joins TRBV19 and TRBJ1-2; maybe TRBD1 (6 bases). The CDR3 covers 14 residues. CDR1 and CDR2 (germline): LNHDA, SQIVND (reference sequence). V lost 3 bases to trimming and J lost 4 bases, with 12 bases between them. CDR3 in DNA: TGTGCCAGTAGTATTGGGGACACCTCCTATGGCTACACCTTC. Translating gives CASSIGDTSYGYTF.

J is TRBJ2-5 and V is TRBV27, with 9 positions matching TRBD2. With V trimmed by 4 bases and J by 5 bases, 11 bases remained unmatched. The germline gives CDR1 MNHEY, CDR2 SMNVEV (reference sequence). This CDR3 has 16 amino acids. CDR3 in amino acids: CASSSWGLAESETQYF. In DNA, the CDR3 is TGTGCCAGCAGTTCTTGGGGACTAGCAGAGTCGGAGACCCAGTACTTC.

This clone appeared once. The chain links TRBV6-1 to TRBJ2-1; 9 nucleotides agree with TRBD2. The CDR3 spans 19 residues. CDR1 is MNHNS, CDR2 SASEGT, per germline. J lost 0 bases, V lost 1 base, and 10 bases had no gene match. CDR3 sequence: CASSEGTSAYTSSYNEQFF. The CDR3 DNA is TGTGCCAGCAGTGAAGGGACTAGCGCATATACGAGCTCCTACAATGAGCAGTTCTTC.

There are a few counts of this clone. This rearrangement joins TRBV27 to TRBJ1-5, with a tentative D call TRBD1 (5 bases). V was pared by 5 bases and J by 3 bases, with 11 bases between. Germline lookup yields CDR1 MNHEY and CDR2 SMNVEV (reference sequence). The CDR3 is 14 amino acids. The chain's CDR3 is CASSLTGNNQPQHF. DNA of the CDR3: TGTGCCAGCAGTCTAACAGGAAACAATCAGCCCCAGCATTTT.

The chain uses TRBV27 and TRBJ2-7, with 11 bases identical to TRBD1. Trimming took 4 bases from V and 1 from J; bases not matched to a gene: 0. The CDR3 totals 14 residues. Germline V CDR1 and CDR2: MNHEY, SMNVEV (reference sequence). The CDR3 DNA is TGTGCCAGCAGTTGGGACAGGGGGTCCTACGAGCAGTACTTC. The encoded protein is CASSWDRGSYEQYF.

This chain links TRBV19 with TRBJ2-2, with 8 nucleotides matching TRBD2. The CDR3 is 12 amino acids. V shed 10 bases, J shed 5 bases, and the junction held 3 bases outside the gene matches. The V gene's germline CDR1 is LNHDA and CDR2 SQIVND (reference sequence). DNA for the CDR3: TGTGCCACCGGGGGGGGGACCGGGGAGCTGTTTTTT. As protein: CATGGGTGELFF.

This rearrangement joins TRBV4-1 to TRBJ2-3; D is possibly TRBD2 (5 bases). This CDR3 comprises 17 residues. Germline V gene data show CDR1 as MGHRA and CDR2 as YSYEKL. Deletions cut 1 base from V and 2 bases from J, with 16 bases between. In DNA form, the CDR3 reads TGCGCCAGCAGCCAAGCCCATTTAGAGCGGTCCACAGATACGCAGTATTTT. Translation gives CASSQAHLERSTDTQYF.

The gene calls are TRBV27 and TRBJ2-7, with D perhaps TRBD2 (5 bases). The CDR3 is 13 amino acids. Germline-derived CDR1 and CDR2 are MNHEY and SMNVEV (reference sequence). The ends were cut back, 4 bases at V and 2 bases at J, with 9 bases in the middle. The CDR3 nucleotides read TGTGCCAGCAGTTGGGCGGGCGCCTACGAGCAGTACTTC. Translating gives CASSWAGAYEQYF.

The chain is built from TRBV5-6 and TRBJ1-2; D perhaps matches TRBD1 (6 bases). Germline-derived CDR1 and CDR2 are SGHDT and YYEEEE. Trimming left V 2 bases short and J 4 bases short, with 18 bases between. CDR3 length: 16 residues. The CDR3 reads CASSFLTGTQSYGYTF. The CDR3 DNA is TGTGCCAGCAGCTTCTTAACAGGGACACAAAGCTATGGCTACACCTTC.